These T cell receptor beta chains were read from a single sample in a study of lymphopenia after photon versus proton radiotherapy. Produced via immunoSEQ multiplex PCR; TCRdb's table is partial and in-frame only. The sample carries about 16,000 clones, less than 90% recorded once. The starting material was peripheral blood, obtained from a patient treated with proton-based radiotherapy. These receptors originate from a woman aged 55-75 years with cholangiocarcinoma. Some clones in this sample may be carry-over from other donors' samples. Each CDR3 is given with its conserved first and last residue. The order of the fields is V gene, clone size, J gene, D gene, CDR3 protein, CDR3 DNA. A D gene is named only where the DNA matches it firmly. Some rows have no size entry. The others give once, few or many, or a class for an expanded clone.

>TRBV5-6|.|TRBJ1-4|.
CASSLAQARVSEKLFF
TGTGCCAGCAGCTTGGCTCAGGCCAGGGTGTCTGAAAAACTGTTTTTT
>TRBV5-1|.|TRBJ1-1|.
CASRRYRQRYTGTNTEAFF
TGCGCCAGTAGACGTTATAGACAGAGATACACGGGGACGAACACTGAAGCTTTCTTT
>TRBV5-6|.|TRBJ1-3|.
CASSLGRLGGNTIYF
TGTGCCAGCAGCTTGGGACGGCTAGGAGGAAACACCATATATTTT
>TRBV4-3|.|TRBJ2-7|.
CASSQDRDRDYNF
TGCGCCAGCAGCCAAGATCGAGACAGGGACTACAACTTC
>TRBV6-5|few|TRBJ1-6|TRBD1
CASSYGQANSPLHF
TGTGCCAGCAGTTATGGACAGGCCAATTCACCCCTCCACTTT
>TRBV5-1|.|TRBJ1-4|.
CASSSGPTATNEKLFF
TGCGCCAGCAGCTCGGGACCTACTGCAACTAATGAAAAACTGTTTTTT
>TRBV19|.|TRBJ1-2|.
CASSRPRGLNYGYTF
TGTGCCAGTAGTCGCCCCAGGGGCCTTAACTATGGCTACACCTTC
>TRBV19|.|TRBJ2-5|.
CASSLRSGQETQYF
TGTGCCAGTAGTTTGAGGTCGGGTCAAGAGACCCAGTACTTC
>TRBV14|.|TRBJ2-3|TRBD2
CASSHGPAGDGDTQYF
TGTGCCAGCAGCCATGGTCCAGCGGGGGATGGCGATACGCAGTATTTT
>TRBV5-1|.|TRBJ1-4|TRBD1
CASSLAGSRGGLFF
TGCGCCAGCAGCTTGGCCGGTAGCAGGGGGGGACTGTTTTTT
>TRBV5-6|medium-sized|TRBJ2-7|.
CASSLGAVPSKQYF
TGTGCCAGCAGCTTAGGAGCGGTCCCGTCCAAGCAGTACTTC
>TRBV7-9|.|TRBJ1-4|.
CASSLPWGGTNEKLFF
TGTGCCAGCAGCTTACCCTGGGGGGGAACTAATGAAAAACTGTTTTTT
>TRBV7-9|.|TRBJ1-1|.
CASSQNSGSAFF
TGTGCCAGCAGCCAGAACTCAGGGTCGGCTTTCTTT
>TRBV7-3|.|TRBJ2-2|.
CASSLRQNTGELFF
TGTGCCAGCAGCTTGAGACAGAACACCGGGGAGCTGTTTTTT
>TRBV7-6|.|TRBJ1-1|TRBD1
CASSLGTSGGTEAFF
TGTGCCAGCAGCTTAGGGACGTCAGGGGGGACTGAAGCTTTCTTT
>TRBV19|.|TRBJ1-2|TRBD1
CASRTDRVGGYTF
TGTGCCAGTAGGACAGACAGGGTTGGCGGCTACACCTTC
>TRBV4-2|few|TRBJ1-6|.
CAGSSYNSPLHF
TGTGCCGGAAGTTCCTATAATTCACCCCTCCACTTT
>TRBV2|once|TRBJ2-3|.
CASVDQGDTQYF
TGTGCCAGCGTGGACCAAGGAGATACGCAGTATTTT
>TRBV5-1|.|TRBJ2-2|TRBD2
CASSLVLTSGGNTGELFF
TGCGCCAGCAGCTTGGTGCTGACTAGCGGGGGAAACACCGGGGAGCTGTTTTTT
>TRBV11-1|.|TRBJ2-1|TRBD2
CASRAGGPSPEQFF
TGTGCCAGCAGGGCGGGGGGCCCCAGCCCCGAGCAGTTCTTC
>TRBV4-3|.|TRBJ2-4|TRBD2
CASSQDRGGGHIQYF
TGCGCCAGCAGCCAAGATCGTGGGGGAGGGCACATTCAGTACTTC
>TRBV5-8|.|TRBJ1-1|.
CASSIWGNTEAFF
TGTGCCAGCAGTATTTGGGGGAACACTGAAGCTTTCTTT
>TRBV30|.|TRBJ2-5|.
CAWSRSLALGETQYF
TGTGCCTGGAGTAGGTCGCTAGCACTTGGGGAGACCCAGTACTTC
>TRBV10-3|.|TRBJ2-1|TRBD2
CAIKGTSAINEQFF
TGTGCCATCAAAGGGACTAGCGCCATCAATGAGCAGTTCTTC
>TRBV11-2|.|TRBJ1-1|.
CASSLQRGGLSEAFF
TGTGCCAGCAGCTTACAACGGGGGGGATTGTCTGAAGCTTTCTTT
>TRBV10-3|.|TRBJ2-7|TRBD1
CAISELTGGFYEQYF
TGTGCCATCAGTGAACTGACAGGGGGCTTCTACGAGCAGTACTTC
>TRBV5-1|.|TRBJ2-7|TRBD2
CASSLVTGGPGYEQYF
TGCGCCAGCAGCTTGGTTACGGGGGGACCCGGCTACGAGCAGTACTTC
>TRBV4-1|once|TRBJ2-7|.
CASSQVRDGPYEQYF
TGCGCCAGCAGTCAAGTGAGGGATGGGCCCTACGAGCAGTACTTC
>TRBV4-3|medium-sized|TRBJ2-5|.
CASSQEVLSPGETQYF
TGCGCCAGCAGCCAAGAAGTCCTGTCCCCTGGGGAGACCCAGTACTTC
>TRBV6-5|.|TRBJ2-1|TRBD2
CATRPLTREGQFF
TGTGCCACTAGGCCCCTGACGAGGGAGGGGCAGTTCTTC
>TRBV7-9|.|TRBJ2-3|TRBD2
CASSPLAGAADTQYF
TGTGCCAGCAGCCCTCTAGCGGGAGCGGCAGATACGCAGTATTTT
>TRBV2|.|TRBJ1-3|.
CASSLMGVSGNTIYF
TGTGCCAGCAGCCTAATGGGTGTCTCTGGAAACACCATATATTTT
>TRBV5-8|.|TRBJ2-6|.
CASSLFVVGAGANVLTF
TGTGCCAGCAGCTTGTTTGTCGTTGGGGCTGGGGCCAACGTCCTGACTTTC
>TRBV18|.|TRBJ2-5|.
CASSSTEGETQYF
TGTGCCAGCTCAAGTACAGAGGGCGAGACCCAGTACTTC
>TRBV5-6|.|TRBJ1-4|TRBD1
CASSLTGQGNEKLFF
TGTGCCAGCAGCCTAACTGGACAGGGTAATGAAAAACTGTTTTTT
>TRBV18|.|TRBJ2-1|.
CASSPLGVEGQFF
TGTGCCAGCTCACCACTGGGGGTAGAAGGGCAGTTCTTC
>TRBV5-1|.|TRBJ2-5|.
CASSLEAAGETQYF
TGCGCCAGCAGCTTGGAGGCGGCAGGAGAGACCCAGTACTTC
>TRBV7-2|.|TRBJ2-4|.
CASSPQGSVAKNIQYF
TGTGCCAGCAGCCCACAGGGTAGTGTTGCCAAAAACATTCAGTACTTC
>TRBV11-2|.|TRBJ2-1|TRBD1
CASSPGQGRLNEQFF
TGTGCCAGCAGCCCGGGACAGGGCCGTCTCAATGAGCAGTTCTTC
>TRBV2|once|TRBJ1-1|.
CASSEEYLEAFF
TGTGCCAGCAGTGAGGAATACCTTGAAGCTTTCTTT
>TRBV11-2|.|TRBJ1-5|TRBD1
CASSKKGQRNQPQHF
TGCGCCAGCAGCAAAAAGGGACAGAGGAATCAGCCCCAGCATTTT
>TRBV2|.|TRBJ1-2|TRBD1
CASRDRAAYGYTF
TGTGCCAGCAGGGACAGGGCGGCGTATGGCTACACCTTC
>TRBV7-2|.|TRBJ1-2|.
CASSPLRAHGYTF
TGTGCCAGCAGCCCCCTCAGGGCTCATGGCTACACCTTC
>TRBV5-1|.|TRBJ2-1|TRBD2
CASTGTSGNNEQFF
TGCGCCAGCACGGGGACTAGCGGAAACAATGAGCAGTTCTTC
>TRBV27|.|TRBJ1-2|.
CASSLFGEGLGYTF
TGTGCCAGCAGTTTATTCGGTGAGGGGCTTGGCTACACCTTC